This TCR beta chain comes out of a study of blood T cells in healthy people across ages. Points on this clonotype: Its cognate antigen is unknown.

There were healthy Caucasian individuals from Russia, aged roughly 6 to 100, serving as donors. Findings of the study overall: PBMCs left unsorted prevented a conclusive naive versus antigen-experienced comparison. Diversity estimated from one million T cells was considered an underestimate.

The ends were cut back, 11 bases at V and 10 bases at J, with 9 bases in the middle. Germline CDR1 MDHEN, CDR2 SYDVKM. The CDR3 has 9 residues. Together with a sample-barcoded 5' primer, a J-beta primer mix was included in a second PCR lasting roughly 6 to 12 cycles. TCRdb independently ran MiXCR on the 5' RACE reads; one entry per CDR3 protein. The table shows roughly 1.9 million distinct CDR3 sequences, with approximately 39% occurring only once. Specimen: blood. The V call is TRBV28, the J call TRBJ1-5; D gene uncertain. The clonotype was recovered from a human donor in good health. The chain's CDR3 is CAPKGPQHF. CDR3 nucleotides: TGTGCCCCAAAGGGTCCCCAGCATTTT.